A selection of T cell receptor beta chains follows, all from one sample in a study of identical twins. TCRdb reanalysed the 5' RACE reads using MiXCR and keeps one entry per CDR3 protein. The sample has 350,000 to 400,000 distinct CDR3 sequences; approximately 9.1% are singletons. The specimen sequenced was naive T cells sorted from blood. The receptors here all came from a woman between 50 and 59 years old in good health. The CDR3 runs from the conserved cysteine through the conserved F or W. A D gene is named only where the DNA matches it firmly. Size is stated for part of the rows, as once, few or many counts, or as a class when the clone is expanded.

>TRBJ2-3|-|-|TRBV12-3/TRBV12-4
CASSLGGLGGYTQYF
TGTGCCAGCAGTTTAGGGGGTCTTGGGGGGTATACGCAGTATTTT
>TRBJ2-7|TRBD1|many|TRBV18
CASSRAGTGEYEQYF
TGTGCCAGCTCGCGCGCCGGGACAGGGGAATACGAGCAGTACTTC
>TRBJ2-3|TRBD1|few|TRBV3-1
CASSLRTGTGSTDTQYF
TGTGCCAGCAGCCTCCGAACCGGGACAGGCTCCACAGATACGCAGTATTTT
>TRBJ2-5|TRBD1|many|TRBV24-1
CATSDGQGIQETQYF
TGTGCCACCAGTGATGGACAGGGGATACAAGAGACCCAGTACTTC
>TRBJ2-1|-|many|TRBV12-3/TRBV12-4
CASSFSRGEQFF
TGTGCCAGCAGTTTCTCTCGGGGTGAGCAGTTCTTC
>TRBJ1-4|-|many|TRBV12-3/TRBV12-4
CASMVGGATNEKLFF
TGTGCCAGCATGGTCGGGGGTGCAACTAATGAAAAACTGTTTTTT
>TRBJ2-2|-|few|TRBV24-1
CATRDPLNTGELFF
TGTGCCACCAGGGACCCACTAAACACCGGGGAGCTGTTTTTT
>TRBJ2-7|TRBD2|-|TRBV4-1
CASSRRTSGLSYEQYF
TGCGCCAGCAGCCGCCGGACTAGCGGACTCTCCTACGAGCAGTACTTC
>TRBJ1-2|TRBD1|-|TRBV6-6
CASSYSGTGPGYGYTF
TGTGCCAGCAGTTACTCAGGGACAGGGCCTGGCTATGGCTACACCTTC
>TRBJ2-7|-|-|TRBV6-5
CASSYSSDIGFEQYF
TGTGCCAGCAGTTACTCTTCTGACATAGGGTTCGAGCAGTACTTC
>TRBJ2-1|TRBD2|few|TRBV12-3/TRBV12-4
CASSLAGLAGVILRNEQFF
TGTGCCAGCAGTTTAGCTGGACTAGCGGGCGTTATTCTTAGGAATGAGCAGTTCTTC
>TRBJ2-2|-|many|TRBV12-3/TRBV12-4
CASSFGGNTGELFF
TGTGCCAGCAGTTTCGGGGGTAACACCGGGGAGCTGTTTTTT
>TRBJ2-4|-|-|TRBV5-1
CASSLAGGAEAKNIQYF
TGCGCCAGCAGCTTGGCTGGGGGGGCAGAGGCCAAAAACATTCAGTACTTC
>TRBJ2-2|-|-|TRBV24-1
CATSDSSDGNTGELFF
TGTGCCACCAGTGATTCCTCGGACGGGAACACCGGGGAGCTGTTTTTT
>TRBJ2-1|-|many|TRBV20-1
CSARMQTPYNEQFF
TGCAGTGCTAGGATGCAGACTCCTTACAATGAGCAGTTCTTC
>TRBJ1-2|-|few|TRBV12-3/TRBV12-4
CASTRALGLSYGYTF
TGTGCCAGCACCCGAGCTCTTGGACTCAGTTATGGCTACACCTTC
>TRBJ2-1|TRBD1|many|TRBV12-3/TRBV12-4
CASSLLLTGTGGRNEQFF
TGTGCCAGCAGTTTACTACTGACCGGGACAGGGGGACGGAATGAGCAGTTCTTC
>TRBJ2-7|TRBD2|many|TRBV4-1
CASSQTGTSGTYEQYF
TGCGCCAGCAGCCAAACCGGGACTAGCGGAACCTACGAGCAGTACTTC
>TRBJ2-1|-|many|TRBV27
CASRSPVRGIVNEQFF
TGTGCCAGCAGATCCCCGGTTCGGGGGATTGTCAATGAGCAGTTCTTC
>TRBJ1-6|TRBD1|few|TRBV5-1
CASSLVPTGRDSPLHF
TGCGCCAGCAGCTTGGTGCCGACAGGGCGGGATTCACCCCTCCACTTT
>TRBJ1-1|-|few|TRBV7-9
CASSLAVTEAFF
TGTGCCAGCAGCTTGGCCGTCACTGAAGCTTTCTTT
>TRBJ2-1|TRBD2|-|TRBV20-1
CSARSSRTSGQYNEQFF
TGCAGTGCTAGATCCAGTCGGACTAGCGGCCAATACAATGAGCAGTTCTTC
>TRBJ2-3|-|many|TRBV13
CASSSWRTFLTDTQYF
TGTGCCAGCAGCTCTTGGAGGACATTTCTCACAGATACGCAGTATTTT
>TRBJ2-1|-|many|TRBV5-6
CASSLEIDRNEQFF
TGTGCCAGCAGCTTGGAAATAGACCGCAATGAGCAGTTCTTC
>TRBJ2-3|-|-|TRBV20-1
CSASVPSESFRTQYF
TGCAGTGCTAGCGTTCCAAGCGAGTCATTTCGTACGCAGTATTTT
>TRBJ2-3|TRBD2|few|TRBV7-2
CASSPRLAARTDTQYF
TGTGCCAGCAGCCCCCGACTAGCGGCTCGCACAGATACGCAGTATTTT
>TRBJ1-1|-|few|TRBV5-6
CASSRYGVNTEAFF
TGTGCCAGCAGTCGATACGGGGTCAACACTGAAGCTTTCTTT
>TRBJ2-5|TRBD1|many|TRBV7-9
CASRGQPETQYF
TGTGCCAGCAGGGGACAGCCGGAGACCCAGTACTTC
>TRBJ1-1|TRBD1|-|TRBV20-1
CSAASGTGREAFF
TGCAGTGCTGCCTCTGGGACAGGGCGTGAAGCTTTCTTT
>TRBJ1-2|-|few|TRBV27
CASRDRHYGYTF
TGTGCCAGCAGGGACAGACACTATGGCTACACCTTC
>TRBJ2-3|-|few|TRBV20-1
CSARTGVDTQYF
TGCAGTGCTAGAACGGGTGTAGATACGCAGTATTTT
>TRBJ1-1|TRBD1|few|TRBV6-5
CASSFRGTGGPAFF
TGTGCCAGCAGTTTTCGCGGGACAGGGGGACCCGCTTTCTTT
>TRBJ1-1|-|few|TRBV12-3/TRBV12-4
CASRFREVTEAFF
TGTGCCAGCAGATTCAGGGAGGTCACTGAAGCTTTCTTT
>TRBJ1-1|-|-|TRBV3-1
CASSQYGGSNTEAFF
TGTGCCAGCAGCCAATACGGAGGCTCAAACACTGAAGCTTTCTTT
>TRBJ2-6|-|few|TRBV28
CASSTRGFGDVLTF
TGTGCCAGCAGTACAAGGGGTTTTGGAGACGTCCTGACTTTC
>TRBJ2-1|TRBD2|few|TRBV5-1
CASSFSRSPGAPGGPEQFF
TGCGCCAGCAGCTTCTCCCGTAGTCCCGGGGCTCCGGGGGGTCCCGAGCAGTTCTTC
>TRBJ2-2|-|-|TRBV11-3
CASSQAGTGTGELFF
TGTGCCAGCAGCCAGGCCGGGACTGGGACCGGGGAGCTGTTTTTT
>TRBJ2-7|TRBD2|few|TRBV3-1
CASSQDFPAGRSYEQYF
TGTGCCAGCAGCCAAGATTTTCCAGCGGGGCGCTCCTACGAGCAGTACTTC
>TRBJ1-2|-|few|TRBV4-2
CASSQAATVDNYGYTF
TGTGCCAGCAGCCAGGCCGCGACAGTGGATAACTATGGCTACACCTTC
>TRBJ1-1|-|few|TRBV12-3/TRBV12-4
CASVGTQNTEAFF
TGTGCCAGCGTGGGGACCCAGAACACTGAAGCTTTCTTT